A selection of T cell receptor beta chains follows, all from one sample in a study of blood T cell repertoires in COVID-19. Some clones are missing from TCRdb's copy, which holds only in-frame ones; the method was immunoSEQ multiplex PCR. Seen here are around 100,000 clones, just over 90% observed once, and the top ten hold 2% to 2.5%. Sequenced: peripheral blood. Receptors originate from a man aged 45-60 years with active COVID-19. Each CDR3 is given with its conserved first and last residue. Fields, in order: V gene, D gene, J gene, clone size, CDR3 DNA, CDR3 protein. D genes are given only for firm matches. Expanded clones get a size class; other rows say once, few or many, or leave the size out.

V gene: TRBV6-2/TRBV6-3; D gene: TRBD2; J gene: TRBJ2-4; clone size: once; CDR3 DNA: TGTGCCAGCAGCCGGGCCGGGACTACCAAAAACATTCAGTACTTC; CDR3 protein: CASSRAGTTKNIQYF
V gene: TRBV11-2; D gene: TRBD1; J gene: TRBJ1-2; clone size: -; CDR3 DNA: TGTGCCAGCAGCTCAGGCCCGAGGGGGCGAGACTATGGCTACACCTTC; CDR3 protein: CASSSGPRGRDYGYTF
V gene: TRBV3-1/TRBV3-2; D gene: TRBD1; J gene: TRBJ1-1; clone size: -; CDR3 DNA: TGTGCCAGCAGTCGACAGGGGAGAACTGAAGCTTTCTTT; CDR3 protein: CASSRQGRTEAFF
V gene: TRBV27; D gene: -; J gene: TRBJ1-2; clone size: -; CDR3 DNA: TGTGCCAGCAGTTCCCCCCGGGCAGGCGGAGGCGGCTACACCTTC; CDR3 protein: CASSSPRAGGGGYTF
V gene: TRBV9; D gene: TRBD2; J gene: TRBJ2-3; clone size: -; CDR3 DNA: TGTGCCAGCAGCGTAGACGGGAGGGCCCGCACAGATACGCAGTATTTT; CDR3 protein: CASSVDGRARTDTQYF
V gene: TRBV2; D gene: -; J gene: TRBJ2-7; clone size: -; CDR3 DNA: TGTGCCAGCGCGCCCCTGGCGGAGGGGTCGGACGAGCAGTACTTC; CDR3 protein: CASAPLAEGSDEQYF
V gene: TRBV27; D gene: TRBD1; J gene: TRBJ2-7; clone size: -; CDR3 DNA: TGTGCCAGCAGGAGGACAGGGACCTCGTCCTACGAGCAGTACTTC; CDR3 protein: CASRRTGTSSYEQYF
V gene: TRBV7-2; D gene: -; J gene: TRBJ1-1; clone size: -; CDR3 DNA: TGTGCCAGCAGCCCACGACAGTTAATGCTGAACACTGAAGCTTTCTTT; CDR3 protein: CASSPRQLMLNTEAFF
V gene: TRBV4-1; D gene: -; J gene: TRBJ1-1; clone size: -; CDR3 DNA: TGCGCCAGCAGCCTCATAGGACTCTCGAACACTGAAGCTTTCTTT; CDR3 protein: CASSLIGLSNTEAFF
V gene: TRBV3-1/TRBV3-2; D gene: -; J gene: TRBJ1-2; clone size: -; CDR3 DNA: TGTGCCAGCAGCCGGCGAGGCAAGTCCCCCCGAGGGTATGGCTACACCTTC; CDR3 protein: CASSRRGKSPRGYGYTF
V gene: TRBV9; D gene: -; J gene: TRBJ1-3; clone size: -; CDR3 DNA: TGTGCCAGCAGCGCCCACTACTCTGGAAACACCATATATTTT; CDR3 protein: CASSAHYSGNTIYF
V gene: TRBV9; D gene: TRBD1; J gene: TRBJ2-5; clone size: -; CDR3 DNA: TGTGCCAGCAGCGGGGACAGGGGAGAGTTGATCGCAGAGACCCAGTACTTC; CDR3 protein: CASSGDRGELIAETQYF
V gene: TRBV9; D gene: -; J gene: TRBJ2-7; clone size: -; CDR3 DNA: TGTGCCAGCAGCGTAGGCAGGGGCAAAGGCGAGCAGTACTTC; CDR3 protein: CASSVGRGKGEQYF
V gene: TRBV4-1; D gene: -; J gene: TRBJ2-7; clone size: -; CDR3 DNA: TGCGCCAGCAGCCAAGATCCGGTGACCTACGAGCAGTACTTC; CDR3 protein: CASSQDPVTYEQYF
V gene: TRBV19; D gene: TRBD1; J gene: TRBJ1-2; clone size: -; CDR3 DNA: TGTGCCAGTACGCCCGGACAGGGCTCCCTTAATCTGGTAATTCGGTATGGCTACACCTTC; CDR3 protein: CASTPGQGSLNLVIRYGYTF
V gene: TRBV19; D gene: TRBD2; J gene: TRBJ2-1; clone size: -; CDR3 DNA: TGTGCCAGTAGTGCGGTTTACGCGGGAGGGCCGGTTAATGAGCAGTTCTTC; CDR3 protein: CASSAVYAGGPVNEQFF
V gene: TRBV29-1; D gene: -; J gene: TRBJ2-7; clone size: -; CDR3 DNA: TGCAGCGTTGAAGAGAGGTCCGAATCCTACGAGCAGTACTTC; CDR3 protein: CSVEERSESYEQYF
V gene: TRBV5-1; D gene: -; J gene: TRBJ2-2; clone size: -; CDR3 DNA: TGCGCCAGCAGTTCTATAGCCGGGGAGCTGTTTTTT; CDR3 protein: CASSSIAGELFF
V gene: TRBV6-5; D gene: -; J gene: TRBJ2-2; clone size: -; CDR3 DNA: TGTGCCAGCAGTTTTAGCGCGTTTACGAGCACCGGGGAGCTGTTTTTT; CDR3 protein: CASSFSAFTSTGELFF
V gene: TRBV2; D gene: TRBD1; J gene: TRBJ1-3; clone size: -; CDR3 DNA: TGTGCCAGCAGTACACAGGGGGCTGGAAACACCATATATTTT; CDR3 protein: CASSTQGAGNTIYF
V gene: TRBV7-8; D gene: -; J gene: TRBJ2-7; clone size: -; CDR3 DNA: TGTGCCAGCAGCTCCGGACCGAGGAGGGAGCAGTACTTC; CDR3 protein: CASSSGPRREQYF
V gene: TRBV3-1/TRBV3-2; D gene: TRBD2; J gene: TRBJ2-2; clone size: -; CDR3 DNA: TGTGCCAGCACCCGGAGGGGGCTAGCGGGAGGGCCGAGCACCGGGGAGCTGTTTTTT; CDR3 protein: CASTRRGLAGGPSTGELFF